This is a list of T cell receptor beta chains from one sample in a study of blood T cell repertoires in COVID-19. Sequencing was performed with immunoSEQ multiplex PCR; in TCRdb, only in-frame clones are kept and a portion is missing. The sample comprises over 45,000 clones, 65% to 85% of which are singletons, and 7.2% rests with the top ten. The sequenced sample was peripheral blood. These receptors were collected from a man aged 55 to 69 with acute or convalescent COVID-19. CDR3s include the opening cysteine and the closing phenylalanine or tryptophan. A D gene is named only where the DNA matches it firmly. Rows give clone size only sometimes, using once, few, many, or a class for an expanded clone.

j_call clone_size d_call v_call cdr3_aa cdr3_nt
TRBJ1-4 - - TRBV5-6 CASSLVRAQGEKLFF TGTGCCAGCAGCTTGGTGCGGGCCCAGGGGGAAAAACTGTTTTTT
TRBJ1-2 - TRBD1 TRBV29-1 CSAGQGARGYTF TGCAGCGCCGGACAGGGGGCGCGCGGCTACACCTTC
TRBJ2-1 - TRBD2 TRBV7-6 CASSAQSGGVYNEQFF TGTGCCAGCAGCGCACAGAGCGGGGGGGTATACAATGAGCAGTTCTTC
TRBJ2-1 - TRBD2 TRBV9 CASSLRDYPYNEQFF TGTGCCAGCAGCCTCCGGGACTACCCCTACAATGAGCAGTTCTTC
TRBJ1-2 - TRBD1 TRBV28 CASRRTGNYGYTF TGTGCCAGCAGGCGGACAGGGAACTATGGCTACACCTTC
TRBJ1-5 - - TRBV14 CASSLTGNQPQHF TGTGCCAGCAGCTTAACAGGCAATCAGCCCCAGCATTTT
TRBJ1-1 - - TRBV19 CASIIERGGMNTEAFF TGTGCCAGTATCATTGAAAGGGGGGGGATGAACACTGAAGCTTTCTTT
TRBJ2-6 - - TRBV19 CASSIFTGSGANVLTF TGTGCCAGTAGTATTTTCACGGGTTCTGGGGCCAACGTCCTGACTTTC
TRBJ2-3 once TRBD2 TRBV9 CASSGLAGGEGDTQYF TGTGCCAGCAGCGGGCTAGCGGGGGGCGAGGGAGATACGCAGTATTTT
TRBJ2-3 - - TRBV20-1 CSASGATGRTDTQYF TGCAGTGCTAGTGGGGCTACAGGGCGCACAGATACGCAGTATTTT
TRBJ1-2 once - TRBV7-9 CASSLQQGYGYTF TGTGCCAGCAGCTTACAACAGGGCTATGGCTACACCTTC
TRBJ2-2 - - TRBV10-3 CASRGDSPSGELFF TGTGCCAGCCGTGGGGACTCTCCCTCCGGGGAGCTGTTTTTT
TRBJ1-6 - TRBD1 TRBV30 CAWRGRTGPSPLHF TGTGCCTGGAGAGGTAGGACAGGCCCTTCACCCCTCCACTTT
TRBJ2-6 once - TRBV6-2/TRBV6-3 CASSRGGEGANVLTF TGTGCCAGCAGTAGGGGGGGAGAAGGGGCCAACGTCCTGACTTTC
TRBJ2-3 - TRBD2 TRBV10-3 CAISDSGGGPSTDTQYF TGTGCCATCAGTGATTCTGGCGGGGGGCCTAGCACAGATACGCAGTATTTT
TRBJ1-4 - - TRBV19 CASISRGTNEKLFF TGTGCCAGTATTTCCAGGGGAACTAATGAAAAACTGTTTTTT
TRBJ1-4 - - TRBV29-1 CSARYAGYKEKLFF TGCAGCGCCCGGTATGCGGGGTATAAAGAAAAACTGTTTTTT
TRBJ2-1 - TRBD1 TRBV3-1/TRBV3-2 CASSFLGDRGPGEQFF TGTGCCAGCAGCTTTTTGGGGGACAGGGGGCCCGGGGAGCAGTTCTTC
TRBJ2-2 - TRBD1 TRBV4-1 CASSPGTGDSTGELFF TGCGCCAGCAGCCCTGGGACAGGGGATTCCACCGGGGAGCTGTTTTTT
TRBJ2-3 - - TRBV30 CAWMTGVRTDTQYF TGTGCCTGGATGACGGGGGTGAGGACAGATACGCAGTATTTT
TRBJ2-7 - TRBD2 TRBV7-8 CASSAYGGAYEQYF TGTGCCAGCAGCGCATACGGGGGGGCCTACGAGCAGTACTTC
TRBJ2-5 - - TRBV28 CASSLGGYGTQYF TGTGCCAGCAGTTTAGGCGGATATGGGACCCAGTACTTC
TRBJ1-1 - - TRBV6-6 CASRREGGYTEAFF TGTGCCAGCAGACGAGAAGGGGGTTACACTGAAGCTTTCTTT
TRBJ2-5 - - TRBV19 CASSAPLTGIEETQYF TGTGCCAGTAGTGCACCGTTAACAGGGATTGAAGAGACCCAGTACTTC
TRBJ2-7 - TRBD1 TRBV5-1 CASSLTGVYEQYF TGCGCCAGCAGCTTAACAGGGGTCTACGAGCAGTACTTC
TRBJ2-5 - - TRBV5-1 CASSYTLGTPTYETQYF TGCGCCAGCAGCTATACGCTAGGGACTCCCACGTATGAGACCCAGTACTTC
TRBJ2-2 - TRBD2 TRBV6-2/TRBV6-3 CASSVRGSGANTGELFF TGTGCCAGCAGTGTCCGGGGTAGCGGGGCTAACACCGGGGAGCTGTTTTTT
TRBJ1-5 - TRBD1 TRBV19 CASSIGLSGGNSNQPQHF TGTGCCAGTAGTATAGGGCTCTCAGGGGGGAATAGCAATCAGCCCCAGCATTTT
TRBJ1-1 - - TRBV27 CASRGGLLNTEAFF TGTGCCAGCAGGGGGGGACTGTTGAACACTGAAGCTTTCTTT
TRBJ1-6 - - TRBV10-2 CASIGQNYNSPLHF TGCGCCAGCATAGGACAGAACTATAATTCACCCCTCCACTTT
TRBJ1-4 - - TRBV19 CASSAQGGKLFF TGTGCCAGTAGTGCCCAGGGCGGAAAACTGTTTTTT
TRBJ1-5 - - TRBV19 CASSANRRGLNQPQHF TGTGCCAGTAGTGCCAATCGTAGGGGTCTCAATCAGCCCCAGCATTTT
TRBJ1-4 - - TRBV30 CAEQGRDEKLFF TGTGCCGAACAGGGAAGGGATGAAAAACTGTTTTTT
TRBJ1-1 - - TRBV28 CASRTTVTEAFF TGTGCCAGCAGGACGACAGTGACTGAAGCTTTCTTT
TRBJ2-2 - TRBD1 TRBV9 CASSRPTGENGELFF TGTGCCAGCAGCCGCCCCACAGGGGAAAACGGGGAGCTGTTTTTT
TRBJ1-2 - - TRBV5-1 CASSSNSFEGYTF TGCGCCAGCAGCTCAAACTCCTTTGAAGGCTACACCTTC
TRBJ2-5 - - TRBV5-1 CASSLGSGQETQYF TGCGCCAGCAGCTTGGGCTCAGGCCAAGAGACCCAGTACTTC
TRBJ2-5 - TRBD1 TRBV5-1 CASSLGTGGPQETQYF TGCGCCAGCAGCTTAGGAACAGGGGGCCCTCAAGAGACCCAGTACTTC
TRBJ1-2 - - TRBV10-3 CAITPTIGGGYTF TGTGCCATCACCCCTACGATAGGGGGTGGCTACACCTTC
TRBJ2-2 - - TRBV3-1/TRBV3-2 CASSPRRATGELFF TGTGCCAGCAGCCCCCGCAGGGCCACCGGGGAGCTGTTTTTT
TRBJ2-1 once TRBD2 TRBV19 CASSRSSGGTEQFF TGTGCCAGTAGTAGGTCTAGCGGGGGGACTGAGCAGTTCTTC
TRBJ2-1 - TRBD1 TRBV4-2 CASSQAHGQGSLNEQFF TGTGCCAGCAGCCAAGCTCACGGACAGGGAAGTTTGAATGAGCAGTTCTTC
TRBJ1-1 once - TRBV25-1 CASRPPGVANTEAFF TGTGCCAGCAGACCGCCGGGGGTTGCGAACACTGAAGCTTTCTTT
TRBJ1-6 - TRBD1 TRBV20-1 CSASQGEVSPLHF TGCAGTGCTAGTCAGGGGGAAGTTTCACCCCTCCACTTT
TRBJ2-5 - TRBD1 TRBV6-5 CASSYSGTGSQKTQYF TGTGCCAGCAGTTACTCCGGGACAGGGTCTCAGAAGACCCAGTACTTC
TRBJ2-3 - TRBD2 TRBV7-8 CASNFIPIGGIRTDTQYF TGTGCCAGCAACTTCATCCCCATCGGGGGGATACGCACAGATACGCAGTATTTT
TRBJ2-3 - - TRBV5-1 CASSRPGVTDTQYF TGCGCCAGCAGCCGGCCCGGGGTCACAGATACGCAGTATTTT
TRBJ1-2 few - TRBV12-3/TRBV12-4 CASRPRFGGYTF TGTGCCAGCAGGCCCCGGTTCGGTGGCTACACCTTC